The 2 T cell receptor beta chains below come from one sample, sequenced in a study of cytomegalovirus exposure and HLA in healthy donors. The study ran its PCR with 60 Vbeta and 13 Jbeta primers. Repertoires were generated with immunoSEQ multiplex PCR, while TCRdb's copy carries only in-frame clones and drops some. This sample yields 150,000 to 200,000 clones, of which over 75% are seen a single time; roughly 6.7% belongs to the top ten. Sequences were obtained from PBMCs. These receptors came from a man aged 35 to 55 in good health and CMV-seropositive.

V is TRBV6-6 and J is TRBJ2-1; D possibly corresponds to TRBD2 (6 bases). CDR1 is MNHNY and CDR2 is SVGAGI in the germline V gene (reference sequence). The CDR3 has 16 amino acids. The germline V and J ends were trimmed by 6 bases and 12 bases, with 27 bases remaining between them. CDR3 DNA sequence: TGTGCCAGCAGGATCTTTGGGCCTCACATCACCGGGGGGCAGTTCTTC. This sequence encodes CASRIFGPHITGGQFF.

At least ten counts were recorded for this clone. This chain uses TRBV5-6 with TRBJ2-5, with TRBD1 matching 9 bases. The CDR3 length is 14 residues. CDR1 SGHDT and CDR2 YYEEEE come from the germline V gene. CDR3 nucleotide sequence: TGTGCTACACTCGGTAGGGACAGGGACCAGACCCAGTACTTC. Translation: CATLGRDRDQTQYF.